These 10 T cell receptor beta chains came from one sample sequenced in a study of blood T cell repertoires in COVID-19. TCRdb keeps only in-frame clones here, not all; method: immunoSEQ multiplex PCR. Among approximately 210,000 clones, around 82% were seen once, and the ten largest hold around 12%. Sequenced sample: peripheral blood. The origin of the receptors is a woman between 40 and 50 years old with acute or convalescent COVID-19.

This rearrangement joins TRBV11-2 to TRBJ2-3; tentatively, D is TRBD2 (7 bases). Per the germline V gene, CDR1 is SGHAT and CDR2 is FQNNGV. V was clipped by 0 bases and J by 4 bases, with 17 bases between them. The CDR3 has 17 residues. CDR3 sequence reads: CASSLDLEGGPSDTQYF. In nucleotides, the CDR3 is TGTGCCAGCAGCTTAGATCTTGAGGGGGGGCCTTCAGATACGCAGTATTTT.

The chain joins TRBV18 to TRBJ1-5; TRBD1 matches at 11 bases. V lost 4 bases to trimming and J lost 6 bases; unmatched junction nucleotides: 5. From germline, CDR1 is KGHSH and CDR2 LQKENI. This CDR3 comprises 15 residues. CDR3 nucleotide sequence: TGTGCCAGCTCACAGGGACAGGGGGTTTTTCAGCCCCAGCATTTT. This encodes CASSQGQGVFQPQHF.

This rearrangement joins TRBV13 to TRBJ2-7, with TRBD1 identical over 7 bases. The CDR3 length is 14 residues. From germline, CDR1 is PRHDT and CDR2 FYEKMQ (reference sequence). The V and J ends lost 4 bases and 5 bases, in that order; junction bases with no gene match: 8. The CDR3 region is CASSSQDRRNEQYF. In nucleotides, the CDR3 is TGTGCCAGCAGCTCACAGGACAGGCGGAACGAGCAGTACTTC.

The J gene is TRBJ2-7, the V gene TRBV18, with D perhaps TRBD2 (5 bases). V gave up 6 bases and J gave up 4 bases, with 16 bases separating them. Germline V gives CDR1 KGHSH, CDR2 LQKENI. There are 14 residues in the CDR3. The CDR3 DNA follows: TGTGCCAGCTCCATGTCCGTCGAGGGATACGAGCAGTACTTC. This codes for CASSMSVEGYEQYF. The full variable domain, in which reference TRBV18 and TRBJ2-7 provide the parts outside the CDR3, is NAGVMQNPRHLVRRRGQEARLRCSPMKGHSHVYWYRQLPEEGLKFMVYLQKENIIDESGMPKERFSAEFPKEGPSILRIQQVVRGDSAAYFCASSMSVEGYEQYFGPGTRLTVT.

The chain couples TRBV7-8 to TRBJ1-1; D possibly corresponds to TRBD1 (5 bases). CDR1 SGHVS and CDR2 FQNEAQ come from the germline V gene. V lost 3 bases and J lost 11, with 13 bases in between. This CDR3 region has 12 residues. Here the CDR3 reads CASSLGRGDAFF. CDR3 DNA: TGTGCCAGCAGCTTGGGACGGGGGGATGCTTTCTTT.

The V and J genes are TRBV10-2 and TRBJ1-4; D not resolved. CDR3 length equals 13 residues. The germline V and J ends were trimmed by 6 bases and 1 base, with 6 bases remaining between them. Germline CDR1 and CDR2: WSHSY and SAAADI. This chain's CDR3 is CASRRQTNEKLFF. CDR3 sequence (DNA): TGCGCCAGCAGAAGACAAACTAATGAAAAACTGTTTTTT.

V gene TRBV7-6 combines with J gene TRBJ2-3; 11 nucleotides align to TRBD2. The germline V gene encodes CDR1 SGHVS and CDR2 FNYEAQ. V lost 4 bases to trimming and J lost 6 bases; unmatched junction nucleotides: 3. This CDR3 is 14 amino acids long. The CDR3 is CASSSGLAGDTQYF. CDR3 sequence (DNA): TGTGCCAGCAGCTCTGGACTAGCGGGTGATACGCAGTATTTT.

This clone was counted a few times. V gene TRBV14 combines with J gene TRBJ2-1; no definite D call. The CDR3 has 15 amino acids. Trimming took off 2 bases at V and 7 bases at J, with 15 bases between the two ends. Germline CDR1 reads SGHDN; CDR2 reads FVKESK. CDR3 nucleotide sequence: TGTGCCAGCAGCCAAACGAAGCTGTCCGTTAATGAGCAGTTCTTC. It codes for CASSQTKLSVNEQFF.

Here the CDR3 reads CASSIGHQYSNQPQHF. The CDR3 nucleotides read TGTGCCAGTAGTATAGGGCACCAGTATAGCAATCAGCCCCAGCATTTT. The chain joins TRBV19 to TRBJ1-5; D not resolved. The germline V gene encodes CDR1 LNHDA and CDR2 SQIVND (reference sequence). The CDR3 contains 16 residues. V lost 1 base and J 0 bases, leaving 10 bases between the germline ends.

The chain links TRBV9 to TRBJ2-1; TRBD2 matches at 7 bases. The CDR3 spans 15 residues. Unmatched junction bases numbered 3, after V lost 0 bases and J lost 3 bases. Germline CDR1 is SGDLS and CDR2 is YYNGEE. CDR3 loop: CASSVAAGVYNEQFF. DNA of the CDR3: TGTGCCAGCAGCGTAGCGGCGGGGGTCTACAATGAGCAGTTCTTC.